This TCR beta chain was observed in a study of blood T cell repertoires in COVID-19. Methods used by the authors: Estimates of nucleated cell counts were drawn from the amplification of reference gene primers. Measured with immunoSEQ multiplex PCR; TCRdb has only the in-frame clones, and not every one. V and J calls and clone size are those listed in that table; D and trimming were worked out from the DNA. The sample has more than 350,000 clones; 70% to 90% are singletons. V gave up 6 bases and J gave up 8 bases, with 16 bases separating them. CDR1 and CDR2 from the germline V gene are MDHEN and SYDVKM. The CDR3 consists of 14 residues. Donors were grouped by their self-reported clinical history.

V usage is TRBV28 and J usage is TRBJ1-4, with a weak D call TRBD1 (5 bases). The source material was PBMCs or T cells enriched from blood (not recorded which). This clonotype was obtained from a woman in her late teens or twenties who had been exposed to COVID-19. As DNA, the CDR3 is TGTGCCAGCAGCCGCCCTAAGGGGAGGGAAAAACTGTTTTTT. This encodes CASSRPKGREKLFF.